A selection of T cell receptor beta chains follows, all from one sample in a study of beta chain features in type 1 diabetes. Sequenced by immunoSEQ multiplex PCR; TCRdb stores in-frame clones only, minus some. The table records some 290,000 clones, around an eighth of them present only once. Sequencing was carried out using naive CD4+ T cells from blood. The receptors shown here come from a man aged 30-40 years with type 1 diabetes. CDR3s leave out the opening cysteine and the closing phenylalanine or tryptophan.

15 TRBV4-2 ASSQDSGRALSYEQY
15 TRBV30 AWTSTSGRTNTGELF
12 TRBV18 ASSPRDREHGYT
14 TRBV7-2 ASSLQAGLSTDTQY
14 TRBV5-6 ASSLFRSLSTDTQY
11 TRBV11-2 ASSLDLNQPQH
18 TRBV7-8 ASSFLTASRLAGRSYEQY
13 TRBV18 ASSLGLAGNNEQF
11 TRBV7-7 ASSPRGAAKQF
12 TRBV7-3 ASNLDRVADTQY
13 TRBV9 ASSASSGGRETQY
12 TRBV5-1 ASSPEPNTGELF
11 TRBV28 ASSLGQNYGYT
15 TRBV11-1 ASSFRLAGGSYNEQF
12 TRBV18 ASSPGTGANIQY
13 TRBV25-1 ASSEYRVRQETQY
12 TRBV14 ASSQELRGTEAF
14 TRBV15 ATSRDPSVGNQPQH
12 TRBV25-1 ASSVGTANTEAF
14 TRBV7-3 ASSLTGTDSYNEQF
9 TRBV13 ASSLRGGYT
11 TRBV28 ASSYARGYGYT
12 TRBV2 ASSQGLDSYEQY
14 TRBV4-2 ASSQGRFSSTDTQY
12 TRBV18 ASSPSRVYTEAF
15 TRBV7-9 ASSLLLDRGLRDTQY
11 TRBV28 ASSRTGPYEQY
13 TRBV4-1 ASSRLAGDYNEQF
13 TRBV11-2 ASSFPGQGPREQF
16 TRBV4-2 ASSQSAIRREINEKLF
11 TRBV28 ASSISGRNEQF
12 TRBV5-1 ASSFARGQETQY